Each of the 31 T cell receptor beta chains below was sequenced from the same sample in a study of blood T cell repertoires in COVID-19. The protocol was immunoSEQ multiplex PCR, while the TCRdb copy is restricted to in-frame clones and leaves out a portion. In the table there are about 370,000 clones, around 92% of which are singletons. The sequencing sample was made of peripheral blood. Receptor source: a woman aged 25 to 39 with COVID-19, enrolled during active disease.

V and J are TRBV2 and TRBJ1-4; D perhaps matches TRBD1 (6 bases). The CDR3 runs to 15 residues. The germline CDR1 and CDR2 sequences are SNHLY and FYNNEI. Trimming stripped 8 bases from V and 3 bases from J, with 16 bases between. In DNA, the CDR3 is TGTGCCAGCTCCCTCTCAGGGGTTGCTAATGAAAAACTGTTTTTT. Translated: CASSLSGVANEKLFF.

The chain carries TRBV14 and TRBJ1-2, with D unclear. The CDR3 sequence is 15 residues long. V shed 3 bases and J shed 4 bases, with 15 bases lying between them. Germline CDR1 reads SGHDN; CDR2 reads FVKESK. The DNA for the CDR3 is TGTGCCAGCAGCCACCTCCTCGGGAATGGCTATGGCTACACCTTC. It is translated as CASSHLLGNGYGYTF.

This chain connects TRBV6-5 to TRBJ1-1; D not certain. Trimming cost V 6 bases and J 3 bases, with 14 bases left between them. This CDR3 has 14 residues. Germline V gene sequence: CDR1 MNHEY, CDR2 SVGAGI. The CDR3 loop reads CASRPGIAHTEAFF. The CDR3 nucleotides are TGTGCCAGCAGGCCGGGGATTGCGCACACTGAAGCTTTCTTT.

The CDR3 reads CASSQQRLDNEQFF. The CDR3 DNA reads as TGTGCCAGCTCTCAACAGAGACTAGACAATGAGCAGTTCTTC. The chain combines TRBV18 with TRBJ2-1, with D perhaps TRBD2 (6 bases). The V end was cut by 6 bases, the J end by 5 bases, with 14 bases between. CDR1 KGHSH and CDR2 LQKENI come from the germline V gene. This CDR3 region has 14 residues.

The chain couples TRBV5-1 to TRBJ1-3; perhaps TRBD1 as D (6 bases). This CDR3 spans 16 amino acids. The germline V and J ends were trimmed by 4 bases and 4 bases, with 18 bases remaining between them. Germline V CDR1 and CDR2: SGHRS, YFSETQ. The CDR3 DNA sequence: TGCGCCAGCAGCCAACAGGGTCTTGAGTTAGGAAACACCATATATTTT. Protein sequence: CASSQQGLELGNTIYF.

This clone was seen once. The genes are TRBV29-1 and TRBJ1-2; 7 bases line up with TRBD1. CDR3 size: 13 residues. The junction had 9 bases not matched to a gene; V was cut back by 8 bases and J by 3 bases. The germline CDR1 and CDR2 sequences are SQVTM and ANQGSEA. The CDR3 DNA reads TGCAGCATAGCGGAGGGGGCCGACTATGGCTACACCTTC. Translating gives CSIAEGADYGYTF.

This sequence joins TRBV2 and TRBJ1-2, with D unresolved. CDR1 and CDR2 from the germline V gene are SNHLY and FYNNEI. Between the trimmed V and J ends, which lost 2 bases and 5 bases, there was a span of 6 bases. CDR3 length: 12 amino acids. The CDR3 loop is CASSEQDYGYTF. The CDR3 region has the DNA TGTGCCAGCAGTGAACAGGATTATGGCTACACCTTC.

This clone has only one observation. This sequence joins TRBV7-2 and TRBJ2-1; 14 bases agree with TRBD2. The V gene end was trimmed by 5 bases and the J gene end by 10 bases; junction bases not matched to a gene: 7. The germline gives CDR1 SGHTA, CDR2 FQGNSA. This CDR3 is 15 amino acids long. CDR3 sequence (DNA): TGTGCCAGCAGCATACAGACTAGCGGGAGGGACGAGCAGTTCTTC. This sequence encodes CASSIQTSGRDEQFF.

This chain links TRBV11-3 with TRBJ1-4, with a weak D call TRBD1 (5 bases). Between the trimmed V and J ends, which lost 8 bases and 4 bases, there was a span of 14 bases. This CDR3 is built from 14 residues. Per the germline V gene, CDR1 is SGHNT and CDR2 is YENEEA. The CDR3 nucleotides read TGTGCCAGCCGCGGGGGAAAAAATAATGAAAAACTGTTTTTT. Translation gives CASRGGKNNEKLFF.

The chain employs TRBV7-2 and TRBJ1-1; D ambiguous. The CDR3 loop spans 13 amino acids. Germline V CDR1 and CDR2: SGHTA, FQGNSA. V lost 2 bases to trimming and J lost 2 bases, with 6 bases between them. The CDR3 DNA sequence: TGTGCCAGCAGCTTATTTACAAACACTGAAGCTTTCTTT. It codes for CASSLFTNTEAFF.

The gene calls are TRBV9 and TRBJ1-4; D remains unclear. Germline loops: CDR1 SGDLS, CDR2 YYNGEE. Trimming shortened V by 1 base and J by 5 bases, and 12 bases separated the two germline ends. The length of the CDR3 is 15 residues. As DNA, the CDR3 is TGTGCCAGCAGCGTAACACCCGATCCCAATGAAAAACTGTTTTTT. It encodes CASSVTPDPNEKLFF.

The V and J genes are TRBV10-1 and TRBJ2-5; 10 bases agree with TRBD2. V was clipped by 2 bases and J by 1 base; unmatched bases: 4. CDR1 is WNHNN, CDR2 SYGVQD, per germline (reference sequence). The CDR3 totals 16 residues. The CDR3 is CASSEGLAGVQETQYF. In DNA, the CDR3 is TGCGCCAGCAGTGAGGGGCTAGCGGGAGTCCAAGAGACCCAGTACTTC.

V and J are TRBV3-1 (or the pseudogene TRBV3-2) and TRBJ2-3, with TRBD2 identical over 7 bases. The germline gives CDR1 LGHDT, CDR2 YNNKEL (reference sequence). With V trimmed by 3 bases and J by 1 base, 1 base remained unmatched. The CDR3 extends over 14 amino acids. The chain's CDR3 is CASSHRGGTDTQYF. The CDR3 DNA reads as TGTGCCAGCAGCCATCGGGGGGGCACAGATACGCAGTATTTT.

V usage is TRBV27 and J usage is TRBJ1-4; 7 bases are shared with TRBD1. The CDR3 length is 14 residues. V gave up 6 bases and J gave up 2 bases; unmatched junction bases: 3. The germline V gene encodes CDR1 MNHEY and CDR2 SMNVEV (reference sequence). The CDR3 spells CASRPGGTNEKLFF. CDR3 coding DNA: TGTGCCAGCAGGCCAGGGGGTACTAATGAAAAACTGTTTTTT.

The chain couples TRBV5-4 to TRBJ2-1, with TRBD2 identical over 7 bases. The germline V gene has CDR1 SGHNT and CDR2 YYREEE (reference sequence). The CDR3 contains 12 residues. V lost 1 base and J lost 8; bases outside the gene matches: 0. The CDR3, as DNA: TGTGCCAGCAGCTTGCGGGGGGATGAGCAGTTCTTC. It encodes CASSLRGDEQFF.

This clone was recorded once. The J gene is TRBJ2-7, the V gene TRBV7-9; the D gene is possibly TRBD2 (6 bases). This CDR3 contains 13 residues. Trimming stripped 5 bases from V and 6 bases from J, with 14 bases between. Germline V gene data show CDR1 as SEHNR and CDR2 as FQNEAQ (reference sequence). The CDR3 region is CASSPDSGGEQYV. The CDR3 DNA sequence: TGTGCCAGCAGCCCGGACTCCGGGGGCGAGCAGTACGTC.

The table lists this clone with a count of one. The gene calls are TRBV4-2 and TRBJ2-7, with 8 bases fitting TRBD1. The V segment lost 1 base and the J segment 7 bases; nucleotides outside the gene matches: 9. This CDR3 contains 15 residues. Per the germline V gene, CDR1 is LGHNA and CDR2 is YNFKEQ. The CDR3, as DNA: TGTGCCAGCAGCCAAGTGGACAGGGCCCGAGGGGAGCAGTACTTC. Its protein product is CASSQVDRARGEQYF.

CDR3 DNA: TGTGCCAGCAGGGACTCTACAGGGTGGGGTCTCACTGAAGCTTTCTTT. Protein product: CASRDSTGWGLTEAFF. The genes are TRBV2 and TRBJ1-1, with D maybe TRBD1 (6 bases). The CDR3 consists of 16 residues. Germline V gives CDR1 SNHLY, CDR2 FYNNEI. V was shortened by 6 bases and J by 4 bases, with 21 bases between the two germline ends.

The V and J genes are TRBV7-6 and TRBJ2-3, with 10 bases fitting TRBD2. The CDR3 spans 18 residues. V trimming: 1 base; J trimming: 0 bases; junction bases outside the gene matches: 7. Germline CDR1 SGHVS, CDR2 FNYEAQ. Written as DNA, the CDR3 is TGTGCCAGCAGCTTAGTTAGCGGGGGGTTCTTTAGCACAGATACGCAGTATTTT. It specifies CASSLVSGGFFSTDTQYF.

This clone is a singleton in its sample. The rearrangement links TRBV28 to TRBJ2-7, with 8 bases that match TRBD2. CDR1 and CDR2 from the germline V gene are MDHEN and SYDVKM. V trimming: 8 bases; J trimming: 0 bases; junction bases outside the gene matches: 6. The CDR3 runs 14 residues. The CDR3 sequence is CASLFGGASYEQYF. CDR3 DNA: TGTGCCAGCCTTTTCGGGGGGGCCTCCTACGAGCAGTACTTC.

V and J are TRBV6-7 and TRBJ2-1, with TRBD2 identical over 10 bases. TRBV6-7 counts as an open reading frame of uncertain function. This CDR3 is built from 15 residues. With 4 bases clipped from V and 3 bases from J, the junction kept 3 bases outside the gene matches. The CDR3 sequence is CASSFRTSGYNEQFF. DNA for the CDR3: TGTGCCAGCAGTTTCCGGACTAGCGGCTACAATGAGCAGTTCTTC.

This chain links TRBV7-9 with TRBJ1-1; 10 bases align to TRBD1. Germline CDR1 SEHNR, CDR2 FQNEAQ (reference sequence). This CDR3 is 13 amino acids long. After removal of 11 bases from V and 4 bases from J, the junction contained 7 bases not matched to a gene. This CDR3 is CAPGTGDATEAFF. The CDR3 DNA follows: TGTGCCCCAGGGACAGGGGATGCCACTGAAGCTTTCTTT.

The chain recombines TRBV11-2 with TRBJ2-5; 9 nucleotides align to TRBD2. The CDR3 runs to 16 residues. Trimming at V came to 3 bases and at J to 1 base, leaving 6 bases not matched to a gene. The germline V gene encodes CDR1 SGHAT and CDR2 FQNNGV. The CDR3, as DNA: TGTGCCAGCAGCTTTTTCAGGCGGGGGGGCCAAGAGACCCAGTACTTC. Protein: CASSFFRRGGQETQYF.

The chain is built from TRBV6-6 and TRBJ1-5; D perhaps matches TRBD1 (5 bases). Trimming left V 11 bases short and J 7 bases short, with 15 bases between. CDR1 is MNHNY and CDR2 is SVGAGI in the germline V gene (reference sequence). CDR3 length equals 12 residues. The CDR3 loop is CAVRAQGQPQHF. CDR3 nucleotide sequence: TGTGCCGTCCGAGCTCAGGGACAGCCCCAGCATTTT.

For the CDR3, the DNA is TGTGCCAGTAGTACGCCGAGGGGGTCGGTGAAAAACATTCAGTACTTC. Its protein product is CASSTPRGSVKNIQYF. V usage is TRBV19 and J usage is TRBJ2-4; the D gene is possibly TRBD1 (6 bases). CDR1 is LNHDA, CDR2 SQIVND, per germline (reference sequence). Trimming took 4 bases from V and 4 from J, leaving 17 bases between them. The CDR3 contains 16 residues.

The rearrangement links TRBV7-2 to TRBJ2-3; TRBD2 is a possible D gene (6 bases). In germline, CDR1 is SGHTA, CDR2 FQGNSA. This CDR3 has 15 amino acids. V shed 1 base and J shed 2 bases, with 10 bases lying between them. DNA for the CDR3: TGTGCCAGCAGCTTAGAGCGGACTACCACAGATACGCAGTATTTT. Translating gives CASSLERTTTDTQYF. Complete variable domain (other parts from reference TRBV7-2 and TRBJ2-3): GAGVSQSPSNKVTEKGKDVELRCDPISGHTALYWYRQSLGQGLEFLIYFQGNSAPDKSGLPSDRFSAERTGGSVSTLTIQRTQQEDSAVYLCASSLERTTTDTQYFGPGTRLTVL.

The gene calls are TRBV27 and TRBJ1-1; D remains unclear. The CDR3 is made up of 15 amino acids. Per the germline V gene, CDR1 is MNHEY and CDR2 is SMNVEV (reference sequence). V lost 1 base and J lost 4, with 13 bases in between. The DNA for the CDR3 is TGTGCCAGCAGTTTATTTTCAAACCCGGGCACTGAAGCTTTCTTT. Translation gives CASSLFSNPGTEAFF.

The V gene is TRBV11-3, the J gene TRBJ2-3; D ambiguous. CDR3 length: 13 amino acids. V lost 4 bases and J 3 bases, leaving 8 bases between the germline ends. Germline values: CDR1 SGHNT, CDR2 YENEEA. The CDR3 spells CASSSLTTDTQYF. The DNA for the CDR3 is TGTGCCAGCAGCTCCCTAACTACAGATACGCAGTATTTT. Looking up the rest from reference TRBV11-3 and TRBJ2-3 gives the full variable domain: EAGVVQSPRYKIIEKKQPVAFWCNPISGHNTLYWYLQNLGQGPELLIRYENEEAVDDSQLPKDRFSAERLKGVDSTLKIQPAELGDSAVYLCASSSLTTDTQYFGPGTRLTVL.

J is TRBJ1-2 and V is TRBV30, with 7 bases lining up with TRBD1. The CDR3 is 13 residues long. V gave up 4 bases and J gave up 4 bases; unmatched junction bases: 6. The V gene's germline CDR1 is GTSNPN and CDR2 SVGIG (reference sequence). The CDR3 sequence is CAWTRGRRYGYTF. CDR3 DNA sequence: TGTGCCTGGACGAGGGGGCGCCGCTATGGCTACACCTTC.

This sequence joins TRBV7-9 and TRBJ1-2; unclear D gene. The CDR3 runs 13 residues. CDR1 SEHNR and CDR2 FQNEAQ come from the germline V gene (reference sequence). The V end was cut by 5 bases, the J end by 1 base, with 8 bases between. CDR3 amino acids: CASSKTDNYGYTF. CDR3 DNA: TGTGCCAGCAGCAAAACAGATAACTATGGCTACACCTTC. Drawing the rest from reference TRBV7-9 and TRBJ1-2, the complete variable domain is DTGVSQNPRHKITKRGQNVTFRCDPISEHNRLYWYRQTLGQGPEFLTYFQNEAQLEKSRLLSDRFSAERPKGSFSTLEIQRTEQGDSAMYLCASSKTDNYGYTFGSGTRLTVV.

The chain uses TRBV15 and TRBJ1-4; TRBD1 matches at 9 bases. The germline gives CDR1 LNHNV, CDR2 YYDKDF (reference sequence). Trimming took 5 bases from V and 6 from J; bases not matched to a gene: 7. The CDR3 has 15 amino acids. This CDR3 reads CATSGHRTGDEKLFF. CDR3 DNA: TGTGCCACCAGCGGACACAGGACAGGGGATGAAAAACTGTTTTTT.